This TCR beta chain derives from a study of OX40 agonist ivuxolimab in advanced cancers. Points from the study as a whole: The study observed clonal expansion of CD4+ and CD8+ blood T cells by week 6 at 0.1 to 3.0 mg/kg.

Sequencing used immunoSEQ multiplex PCR; TCRdb keeps in-frame clones, though not all of them. The sample carries about 8,900 clones, around three quarters recorded once. In germline, CDR1 is SGDLS, CDR2 YYNGEE. CDR3 size: 16 residues. Germline trimming cut 3 bases from V and 4 bases from J; bases unmatched to any gene: 9. Autoimmune disease history or systemic immunosuppression led to patients being barred. About this clone: The antigen is undetermined.

V gene TRBV9 combines with J gene TRBJ2-5; the match to TRBD2 covers 10 bases. The clonotype comes from an adult with an advanced solid tumor such as melanoma, head and neck, liver or kidney cancer. The source was CD4+ or CD8+ T cells sorted from blood, collected in a trial of the OX40 agonist ivuxolimab. CDR3 DNA: TGTGCCAGCAGCGACAATAAGCGGGAGGGGGGAGAGACCCAGTACTTC. This encodes CASSDNKREGGETQYF.